This entry is about one T cell receptor (beta chain). The data were produced by immunoSEQ multiplex PCR, yet TCRdb's version contains in-frame clones alone and is incomplete. This sample carries 650,000 to 800,000 clones, about 90% of them seen once, and the ten largest clones take under 0.3%. This entry belongs to a study of blood T cell repertoires in COVID-19. The CDR3 length is 17 residues. J was trimmed by 4 bases and V by 0 bases; bases with no gene match: 9. Germline lookup yields CDR1 MGHRA and CDR2 YSYEKL. This sequence was found in a woman aged 18 to 35 with acute or convalescent COVID-19. The sample comprised peripheral blood. The J gene is TRBJ1-1, the V gene TRBV4-1, with 9 bases aligning to TRBD1. The CDR3 coding sequence is TGCGCCAGCAGCCAAGATAAGGGGGACAGGGTTAGCACTGAAGCTTTCTTT. This translates into CASSQDKGDRVSTEAFF.